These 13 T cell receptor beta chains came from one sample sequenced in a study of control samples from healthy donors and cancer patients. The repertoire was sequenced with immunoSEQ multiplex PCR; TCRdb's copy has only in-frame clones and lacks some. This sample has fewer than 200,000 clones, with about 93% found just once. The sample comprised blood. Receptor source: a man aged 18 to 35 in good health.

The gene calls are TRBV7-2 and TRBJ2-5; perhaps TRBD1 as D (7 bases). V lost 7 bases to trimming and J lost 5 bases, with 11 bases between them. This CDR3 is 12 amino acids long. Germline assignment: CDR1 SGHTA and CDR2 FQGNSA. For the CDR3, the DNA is TGTGCCAGCAAATCAGGGGGGGAGACCCAGTACTTC. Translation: CASKSGGETQYF.

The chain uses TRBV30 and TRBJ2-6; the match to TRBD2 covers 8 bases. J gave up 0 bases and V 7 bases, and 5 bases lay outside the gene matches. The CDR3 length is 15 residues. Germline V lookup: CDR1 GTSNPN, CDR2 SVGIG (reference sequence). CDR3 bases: TGTGCCTTGCGGGGGGCCAGCTCTGGGGCCAACGTCCTGACTTTC. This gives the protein CALRGASSGANVLTF.

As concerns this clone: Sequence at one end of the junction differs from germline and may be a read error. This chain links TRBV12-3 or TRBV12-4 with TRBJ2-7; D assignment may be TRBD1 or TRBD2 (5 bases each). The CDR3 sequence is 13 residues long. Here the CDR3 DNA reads TGTGCCAGCAGTCGGGGATCCGGGACCGCCCTTATCTTC. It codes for CASSRGSGTALIF.

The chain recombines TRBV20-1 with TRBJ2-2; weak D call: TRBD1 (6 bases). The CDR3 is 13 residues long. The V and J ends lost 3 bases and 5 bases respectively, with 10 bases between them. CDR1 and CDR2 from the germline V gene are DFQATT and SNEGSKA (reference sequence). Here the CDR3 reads CSASLQGTGELFF. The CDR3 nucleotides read TGCAGTGCTAGTTTGCAGGGGACCGGGGAGCTGTTTTTT.

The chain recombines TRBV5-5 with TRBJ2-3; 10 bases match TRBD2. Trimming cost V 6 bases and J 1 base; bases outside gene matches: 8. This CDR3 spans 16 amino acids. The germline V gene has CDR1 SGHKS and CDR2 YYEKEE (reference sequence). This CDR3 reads CASNLLGTSGTDTQYF. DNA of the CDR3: TGTGCCAGCAACCTCCTCGGGACTAGCGGCACAGATACGCAGTATTTT.

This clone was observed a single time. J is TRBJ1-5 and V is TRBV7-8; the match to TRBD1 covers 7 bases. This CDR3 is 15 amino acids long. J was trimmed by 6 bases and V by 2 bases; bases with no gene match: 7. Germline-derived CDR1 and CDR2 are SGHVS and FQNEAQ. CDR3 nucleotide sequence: TGTGCCAGCAGCTTATCCGACAGGGACGGTCAGCCCCAGCATTTT. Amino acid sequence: CASSLSDRDGQPQHF.

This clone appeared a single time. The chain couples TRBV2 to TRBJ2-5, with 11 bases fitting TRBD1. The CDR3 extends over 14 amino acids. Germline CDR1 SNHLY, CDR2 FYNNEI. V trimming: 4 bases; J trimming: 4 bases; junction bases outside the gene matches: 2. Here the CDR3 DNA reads TGTGCCAGCAGTGTGGACAGGGGGCGAGAGACCCAGTACTTC. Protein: CASSVDRGRETQYF.

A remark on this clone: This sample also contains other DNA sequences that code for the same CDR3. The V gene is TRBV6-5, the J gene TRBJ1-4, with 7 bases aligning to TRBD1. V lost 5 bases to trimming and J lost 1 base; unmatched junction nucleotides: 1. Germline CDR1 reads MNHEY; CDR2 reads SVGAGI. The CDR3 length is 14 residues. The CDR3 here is CASSHRGTNEKLFF. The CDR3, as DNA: TGTGCCAGCAGTCACAGGGGAACTAATGAAAAACTGTTTTTT.

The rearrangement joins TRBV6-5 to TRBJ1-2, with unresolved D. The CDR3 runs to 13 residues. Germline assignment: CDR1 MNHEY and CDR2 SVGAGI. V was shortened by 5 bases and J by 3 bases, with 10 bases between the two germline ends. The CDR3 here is CASSQQAHYGYTF. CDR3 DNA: TGTGCCAGCAGTCAGCAAGCGCACTATGGCTACACCTTC.

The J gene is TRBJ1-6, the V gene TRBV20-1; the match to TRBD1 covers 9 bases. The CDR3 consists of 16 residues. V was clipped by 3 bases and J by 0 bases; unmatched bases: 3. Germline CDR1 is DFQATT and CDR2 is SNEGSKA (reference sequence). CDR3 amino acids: CSASGQGSSYNSPLHF. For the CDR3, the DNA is TGCAGTGCTAGTGGACAGGGGAGCTCCTATAATTCACCCCTCCACTTT.

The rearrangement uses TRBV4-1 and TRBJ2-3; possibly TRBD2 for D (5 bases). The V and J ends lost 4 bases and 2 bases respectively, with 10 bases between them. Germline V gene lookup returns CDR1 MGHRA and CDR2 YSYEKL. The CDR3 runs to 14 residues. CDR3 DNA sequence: TGCGCCAGCAGCCTGGAGGAGTTCACAGATACGCAGTATTTT. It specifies CASSLEEFTDTQYF.

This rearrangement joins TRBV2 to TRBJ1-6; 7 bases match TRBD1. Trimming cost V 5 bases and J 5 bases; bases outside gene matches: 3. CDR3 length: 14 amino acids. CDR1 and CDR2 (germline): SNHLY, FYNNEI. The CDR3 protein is CASSFGQDNSPLHF. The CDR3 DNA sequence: TGTGCCAGCAGTTTCGGACAGGATAATTCACCCCTCCACTTT. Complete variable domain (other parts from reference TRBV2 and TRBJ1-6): EPEVTQTPSHQVTQMGQEVILRCVPISNHLYFYWYRQILGQKVEFLVSFYNNEISEKSEIFDDQFSVERPDGSNFTLKIRSTKLEDSAMYFCASSFGQDNSPLHFGNGTRLTVT.

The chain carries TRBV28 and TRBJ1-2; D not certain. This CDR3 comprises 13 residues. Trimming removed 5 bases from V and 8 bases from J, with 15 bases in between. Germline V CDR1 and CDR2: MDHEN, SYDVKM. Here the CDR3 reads CASSLDPVGGYTF. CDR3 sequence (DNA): TGTGCCAGCAGTCTAGACCCGGTGGGCGGCTACACCTTC.